Below, 9 T cell receptor beta chains from the same sample are listed, as sequenced in a study of monozygotic twins with cystic fibrosis. Here immunoSEQ multiplex PCR was the method, and the copy in TCRdb shows in-frame clones only, minus some. The table records about 32,000 clones, roughly nine tenths of them present only once. The sequenced sample consisted of blood. The receptors come from a girl aged 2-10 years with cystic fibrosis.

The table lists this clone with a few counts. The CDR3 here is CASRQGPYNEQFF. CDR3 sequence (DNA): TGTGCCAGCAGGCAAGGCCCTTACAATGAGCAGTTCTTC. The genes are TRBV25-1 and TRBJ2-1; D is uncertain. Germline CDR1 is MGHDK and CDR2 is SYGVNS. The CDR3 is 13 amino acids. V was shortened by 6 bases and J by 4 bases, with 10 bases between the two germline ends.

This chain links TRBV15 with TRBJ1-4, with D possibly TRBD1 on 6 matching bases. Trimming stripped 0 bases from V and 6 bases from J, with 14 bases between. This CDR3 region has 16 residues. Germline V gene data show CDR1 as LNHNV and CDR2 as YYDKDF (reference sequence). The CDR3 loop reads CATSRDKGRGHEKLFF. The CDR3 DNA reads as TGTGCCACCAGCAGAGATAAGGGTCGGGGGCATGAAAAACTGTTTTTT.

The chain employs TRBV28 and TRBJ2-7; D call uncertain. The CDR3 is 15 amino acids. Trimming took 2 bases from V and 4 from J, leaving 15 bases between them. CDR1 and CDR2 (germline): MDHEN, SYDVKM. CDR3 residues: CASSLRVSGLYEQYF. CDR3 nucleotide sequence: TGTGCCAGCAGTTTAAGGGTTAGTGGGTTATACGAGCAGTACTTC.

V is TRBV4-2 and J is TRBJ2-1; possibly TRBD1 or TRBD2 for D (5 bases each). V gave up 0 bases and J gave up 3 bases, with 12 bases separating them. CDR1 and CDR2 (germline): LGHNA, YNFKEQ. The CDR3 contains 16 residues. The DNA of the CDR3 is TGTGCCAGCAGCCAAGATGCCGGGGCGGTCTACAATGAGCAGTTCTTC. This gives the protein CASSQDAGAVYNEQFF.

V and J are TRBV5-4 and TRBJ2-7; 9 nucleotides match TRBD1. This CDR3 spans 14 amino acids. V lost 3 bases to trimming and J lost 7 bases; unmatched junction nucleotides: 8. Germline V lookup: CDR1 SGHNT, CDR2 YYREEE (reference sequence). In DNA form, the CDR3 reads TGTGCCAGCAGCTCCGAACAGGGGGCTAAAGAGCAGTACTTC. Translation gives CASSSEQGAKEQYF.

This chain connects TRBV7-9 to TRBJ2-1, with TRBD2 matching over 11 bases. Losses at the gene ends were 5 bases for V and 3 bases for J; bases not matched to a gene: 9. CDR3 length equals 17 residues. Germline CDR1 SEHNR, CDR2 FQNEAQ (reference sequence). CDR3 nucleotide sequence: TGTGCCAGCAGCGGACAAACCGGGACTAGCGGCTACAATGAGCAGTTCTTC. The encoded protein is CASSGQTGTSGYNEQFF.

This clone has just one count. The gene calls are TRBV5-8 and TRBJ1-4, with TRBD1 matching over 9 bases. This CDR3 has 15 residues. The ends lost 0 bases at V and 7 bases at J; junction bases unmatched: 4. The germline CDR1 and CDR2 sequences are SGHTS and YDEGEE. The CDR3 is CASSLGTGVGEKLFF. CDR3 sequence (DNA): TGTGCCAGCAGCTTGGGGACAGGGGTTGGTGAAAAACTGTTTTTT.

V gene TRBV7-9 combines with J gene TRBJ1-4, with TRBD1 matching over 7 bases. Germline loops: CDR1 SEHNR, CDR2 FQNEAQ (reference sequence). The J segment lost 8 bases and the V segment lost 6 bases, leaving 12 bases of the junction unmatched. The CDR3 is made up of 15 amino acids. CDR3 sequence (DNA): TGTGCCAGCAGAGACCGGGGACAGTCGGGAGAAAAACTGTTTTTT. Translating gives CASRDRGQSGEKLFF.

V and J are TRBV27 and TRBJ2-7; 8 bases are a match to TRBD1. Germline CDR1 reads MNHEY; CDR2 reads SMNVEV (reference sequence). CDR3 length: 16 residues. Trimming removed 2 bases from V and 4 bases from J; junction bases left unmatched: 10. CDR3 in amino acids: CASSLTPGTGKYEQYF. CDR3 nucleotide sequence: TGTGCCAGCAGTTTAACCCCTGGGACAGGCAAGTACGAGCAGTACTTC.